The 8 T cell receptor beta chains below all came from one sample that was sequenced in a study of blood T cell repertoires in COVID-19. Profiling relied on immunoSEQ multiplex PCR, and the TCRdb table lists in-frame clones only, not all of them. The sample has 130,000 or so clones, 84% seen once. The specimen was peripheral blood. These receptors came from a man between 60 and 75 years old with acute or convalescent COVID-19.

This chain links TRBV3-1 (or the pseudogene TRBV3-2) with TRBJ1-2; D gene uncertain. Trimming took 4 bases from V and 8 from J, leaving 11 bases between them. This CDR3 spans 12 amino acids. Per the germline V gene, CDR1 is LGHDT and CDR2 is YNNKEL (reference sequence). The CDR3 nucleotides read TGTGCCAGCAGCCTCCAATCCGGGGGCTACACCTTC. This translates into CASSLQSGGYTF.

The chain uses TRBV11-1 and TRBJ1-1; TRBD1 is a possible D gene (5 bases). Germline values: CDR1 SGHAT, CDR2 FQDESV (reference sequence). CDR3 length equals 14 residues. V was shortened by 3 bases and J by 11 bases, with 19 bases between the two germline ends. The CDR3 reads CASSLGRGPFGAFF. CDR3 coding DNA: TGTGCCAGCAGCTTGGGTAGGGGCCCCTTTGGGGCTTTCTTT. Drawing the rest from reference TRBV11-1 and TRBJ1-1, the complete variable domain is EAEVAQSPRYKITEKSQAVAFWCDPISGHATLYWYRQILGQGPELLVQFQDESVVDDSQLPKDRFSAERLKGVDSTLKIQPAELGDSAMYLCASSLGRGPFGAFFGQGTRLTVV.

The chain couples TRBV30 to TRBJ2-2, with 7 bases aligning to TRBD1. The CDR3 runs to 16 residues. Germline CDR1 and CDR2: GTSNPN and SVGIG (reference sequence). The J segment lost 2 bases and the V segment lost 7 bases, leaving 13 bases of the junction unmatched. CDR3 nucleotides: TGTGCCTTGAGACCTCCGGGACAGCTTAACACCGGGGAGCTGTTTTTT. Translation: CALRPPGQLNTGELFF.

The chain has TRBV27 and TRBJ2-1; 7 nucleotides align to TRBD2. This CDR3 spans 16 amino acids. V shed 5 bases, J shed 2 bases, and the junction held 9 bases outside the gene matches. CDR1 MNHEY and CDR2 SMNVEV come from the germline V gene (reference sequence). The CDR3 here is CASSPLSGLTYNEQFF. The CDR3 coding sequence is TGTGCCAGCAGTCCTCTTAGCGGGTTGACCTACAATGAGCAGTTCTTC.

The chain uses TRBV6-5 and TRBJ1-2; no clear D gene. Germline loops: CDR1 MNHEY, CDR2 SVGAGI. The CDR3 is 13 residues long. V lost 6 bases to trimming and J lost 0 bases, with 8 bases between them. Here the CDR3 reads CASSANSNYGYTF. In DNA form, the CDR3 reads TGTGCCAGCAGCGCAAACTCTAACTATGGCTACACCTTC.

The chain is built from TRBV5-1 and TRBJ1-1, with TRBD1 matching 8 bases. The V gene's germline CDR1 is SGHRS and CDR2 YFSETQ. The junction had 5 bases not matched to a gene; V was cut back by 4 bases and J by 3 bases. The CDR3 spans 14 residues. For the CDR3, the DNA is TGCGCCAGCAGCACCCGACAGGGGCACACTGAAGCTTTCTTT. Its protein product is CASSTRQGHTEAFF. Full variable domain (missing parts from reference TRBV5-1 and TRBJ1-1): KAGVTQTPRYLIKTRGQQVTLSCSPISGHRSVSWYQQTPGQGLQFLFEYFSETQRNKGNFPGRFSGRQFSNSRSEMNVSTLELGDSALYLCASSTRQGHTEAFFGQGTRLTVV.

The rearrangement uses TRBV12-5 and TRBJ1-2, with D possibly TRBD1 on 6 matching bases. CDR1 LGHNT and CDR2 FRNRAP come from the germline V gene. Trimming removed 3 bases at V and 4 bases at J, with 30 bases between. The CDR3 runs to 20 residues. The CDR3 protein is CASGFTKDFEPGQDFYGYTF. The CDR3 DNA reads TGTGCTAGTGGTTTCACTAAAGATTTCGAACCGGGACAAGACTTCTATGGCTACACCTTC.

The rearrangement joins TRBV6-1 to TRBJ2-5, with 9 nucleotides matching TRBD2. V was clipped by 1 base and J by 7 bases; unmatched bases: 7. Germline V gene lookup returns CDR1 MNHNS and CDR2 SASEGT. This CDR3 comprises 15 residues. Here the CDR3 reads CASSEGGAGGGTQYF. The CDR3 DNA is TGTGCCAGCAGTGAAGGTGGAGCGGGAGGAGGGACCCAGTACTTC.